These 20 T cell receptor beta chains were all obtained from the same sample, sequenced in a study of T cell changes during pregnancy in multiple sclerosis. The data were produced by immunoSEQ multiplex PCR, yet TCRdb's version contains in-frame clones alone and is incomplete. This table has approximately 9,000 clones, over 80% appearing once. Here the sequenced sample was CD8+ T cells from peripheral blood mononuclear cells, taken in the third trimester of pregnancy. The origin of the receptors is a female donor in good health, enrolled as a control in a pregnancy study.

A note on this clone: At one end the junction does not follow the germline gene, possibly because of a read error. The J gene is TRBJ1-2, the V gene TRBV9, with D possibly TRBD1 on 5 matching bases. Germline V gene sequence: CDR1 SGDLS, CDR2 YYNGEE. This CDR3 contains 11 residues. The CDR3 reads CASSSRWGLYF. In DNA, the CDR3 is TGTGCCAGCAGCTCCCGGTGGGGACTTTACTTC.

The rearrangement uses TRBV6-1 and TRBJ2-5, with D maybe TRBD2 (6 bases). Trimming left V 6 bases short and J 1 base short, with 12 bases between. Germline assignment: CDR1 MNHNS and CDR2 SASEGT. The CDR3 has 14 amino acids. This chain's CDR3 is CASREGPSQETQYF. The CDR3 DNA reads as TGTGCCAGCAGGGAGGGACCGTCCCAAGAGACCCAGTACTTC.

CDR3 amino acids: CASSWNREVNTEAFF. CDR3 nucleotide sequence: TGTGCCAGCAGCTGGAACAGGGAAGTGAACACTGAAGCTTTCTTT. This chain joins TRBV5-5 and TRBJ1-1; possible D gene TRBD1, 6 bases. Per the germline V gene, CDR1 is SGHKS and CDR2 is YYEKEE (reference sequence). Trimming removed 3 bases from V and 0 bases from J, with 12 bases in between. The CDR3 spans 15 residues.

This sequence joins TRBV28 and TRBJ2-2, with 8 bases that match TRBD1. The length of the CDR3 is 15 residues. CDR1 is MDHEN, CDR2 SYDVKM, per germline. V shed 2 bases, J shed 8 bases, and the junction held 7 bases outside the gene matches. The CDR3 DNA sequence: TGTGCCAGCAGTTTAACAGGGGGAGCGTCGGGGGAGCTGTTTTTT. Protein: CASSLTGGASGELFF. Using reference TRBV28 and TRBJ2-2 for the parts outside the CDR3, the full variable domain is DVKVTQSSRYLVKRTGEKVFLECVQDMDHENMFWYRQDPGLGLRLIYFSYDVKMKEKGDIPEGYSVSREKKERFSLILESASTNQTSMYLCASSLTGGASGELFFGEGSRLTVL.

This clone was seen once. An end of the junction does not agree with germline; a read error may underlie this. CDR3 coding DNA: TGTGCCAGCAGTCTCGGGACTAGCGGGAGGGGGGGCACGGATACGCAGTATTTT. Amino acids: CASSLGTSGRGGTDTQYF. The chain couples TRBV28 to TRBJ2-3; TRBD2 aligns across 16 bases. Germline CDR1 is MDHEN and CDR2 is SYDVKM. The CDR3 covers 18 residues.

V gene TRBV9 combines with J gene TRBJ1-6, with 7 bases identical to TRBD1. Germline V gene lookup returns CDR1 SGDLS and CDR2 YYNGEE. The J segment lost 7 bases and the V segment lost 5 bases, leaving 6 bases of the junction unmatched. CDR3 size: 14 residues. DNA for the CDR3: TGTGCCAGCAGTGAGACAGGGAAGAATTCACCCCTCCACTTT. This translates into CASSETGKNSPLHF.

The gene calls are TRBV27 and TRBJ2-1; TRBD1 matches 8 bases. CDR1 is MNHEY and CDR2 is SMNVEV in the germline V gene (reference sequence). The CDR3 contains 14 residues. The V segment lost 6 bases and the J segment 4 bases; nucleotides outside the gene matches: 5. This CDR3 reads CASSPGGPYNEQFF. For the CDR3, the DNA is TGTGCCAGCAGCCCAGGGGGCCCTTACAATGAGCAGTTCTTC.

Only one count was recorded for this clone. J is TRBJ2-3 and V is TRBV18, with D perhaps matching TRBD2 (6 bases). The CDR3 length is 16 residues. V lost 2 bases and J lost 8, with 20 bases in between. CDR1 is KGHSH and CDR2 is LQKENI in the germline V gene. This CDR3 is CASSPWGLWSEGTQYF. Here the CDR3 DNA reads TGTGCCAGCTCACCATGGGGACTCTGGAGTGAGGGTACGCAGTATTTT.

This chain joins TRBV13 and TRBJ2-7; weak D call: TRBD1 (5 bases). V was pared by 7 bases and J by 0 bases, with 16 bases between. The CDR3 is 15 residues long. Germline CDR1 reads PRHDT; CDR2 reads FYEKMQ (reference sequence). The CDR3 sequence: CASIRTMTSSYEQYF. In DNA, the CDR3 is TGTGCCAGCATAAGGACAATGACGAGCTCCTACGAGCAGTACTTC.

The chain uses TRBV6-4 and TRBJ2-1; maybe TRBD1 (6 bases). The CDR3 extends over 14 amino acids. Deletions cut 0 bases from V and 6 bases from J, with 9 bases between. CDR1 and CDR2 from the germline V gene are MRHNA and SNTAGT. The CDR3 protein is CASSDSAGVNEQFF. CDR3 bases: TGTGCCAGCAGTGACTCGGCAGGGGTCAATGAGCAGTTCTTC.

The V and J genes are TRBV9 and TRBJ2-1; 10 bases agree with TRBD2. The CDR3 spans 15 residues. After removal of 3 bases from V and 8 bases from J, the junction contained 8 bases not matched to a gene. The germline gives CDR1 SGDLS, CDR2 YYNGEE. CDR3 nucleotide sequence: TGTGCCAGCAGCGCAAGCGGGAGGGCCATCGATGAGCAGTTCTTC. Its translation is CASSASGRAIDEQFF.

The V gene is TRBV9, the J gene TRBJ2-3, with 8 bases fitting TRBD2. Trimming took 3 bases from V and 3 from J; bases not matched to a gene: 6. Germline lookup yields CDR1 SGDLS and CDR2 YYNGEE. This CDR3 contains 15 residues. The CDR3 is CASSGPGGQTDTQYF. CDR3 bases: TGTGCCAGCAGCGGACCGGGGGGGCAGACAGATACGCAGTATTTT. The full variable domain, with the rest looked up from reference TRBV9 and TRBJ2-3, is DSGVTQTPKHLITATGQRVTLRCSPRSGDLSVYWYQQSLDQGLQFLIQYYNGEERAKGNILERFSAQQFPDLHSELNLSSLELGDSALYFCASSGPGGQTDTQYFGPGTRLTVL.

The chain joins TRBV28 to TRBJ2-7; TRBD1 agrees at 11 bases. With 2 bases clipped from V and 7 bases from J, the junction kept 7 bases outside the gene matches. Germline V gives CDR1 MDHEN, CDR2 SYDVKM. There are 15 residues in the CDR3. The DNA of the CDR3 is TGTGCCAGCAGTTTAGTTGGACAGGGGGCAAGGGAGCAGTACTTC. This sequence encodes CASSLVGQGAREQYF. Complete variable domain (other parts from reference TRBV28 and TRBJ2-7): DVKVTQSSRYLVKRTGEKVFLECVQDMDHENMFWYRQDPGLGLRLIYFSYDVKMKEKGDIPEGYSVSREKKERFSLILESASTNQTSMYLCASSLVGQGAREQYFGPGTRLTVT.

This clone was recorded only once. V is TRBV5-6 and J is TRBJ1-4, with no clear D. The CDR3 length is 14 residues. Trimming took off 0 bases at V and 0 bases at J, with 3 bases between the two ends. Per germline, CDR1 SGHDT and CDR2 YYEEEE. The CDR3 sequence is CASSLGATNEKLFF. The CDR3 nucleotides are TGTGCCAGCAGCTTGGGCGCAACTAATGAAAAACTGTTTTTT.

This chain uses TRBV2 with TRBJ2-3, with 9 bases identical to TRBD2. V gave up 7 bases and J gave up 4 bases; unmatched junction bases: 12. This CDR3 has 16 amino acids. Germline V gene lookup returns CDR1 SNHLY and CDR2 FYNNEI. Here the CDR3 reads CASNKIAGEPPDTQYF. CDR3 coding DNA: TGTGCCAGCAATAAAATAGCGGGAGAACCCCCAGATACGCAGTATTTT.

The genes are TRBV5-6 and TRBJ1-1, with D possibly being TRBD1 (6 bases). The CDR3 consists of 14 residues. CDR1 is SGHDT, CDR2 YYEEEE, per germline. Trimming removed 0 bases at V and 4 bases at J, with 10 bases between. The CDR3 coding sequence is TGTGCCAGCAGCTTGGCTACAGGGCTCACTGAAGCTTTCTTT. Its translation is CASSLATGLTEAFF.

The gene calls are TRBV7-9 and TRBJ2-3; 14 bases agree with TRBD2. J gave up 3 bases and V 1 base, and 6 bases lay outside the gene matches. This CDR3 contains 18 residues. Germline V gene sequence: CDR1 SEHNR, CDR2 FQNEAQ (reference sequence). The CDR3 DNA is TGTGCCAGCAGCTTAGGACTAGCGGGAGGGACGGGAACAGATACGCAGTATTTT. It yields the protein CASSLGLAGGTGTDTQYF.

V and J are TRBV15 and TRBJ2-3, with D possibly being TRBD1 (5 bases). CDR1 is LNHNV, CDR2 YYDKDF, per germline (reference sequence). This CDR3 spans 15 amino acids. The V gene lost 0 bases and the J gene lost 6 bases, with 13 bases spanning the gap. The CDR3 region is CATSREGQAPDTQYF. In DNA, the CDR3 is TGTGCCACCAGCAGAGAGGGGCAGGCGCCCGATACGCAGTATTTT.

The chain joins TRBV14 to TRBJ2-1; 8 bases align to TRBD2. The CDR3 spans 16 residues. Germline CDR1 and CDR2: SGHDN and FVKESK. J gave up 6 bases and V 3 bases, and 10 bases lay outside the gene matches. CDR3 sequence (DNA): TGTGCCAGCAGCCAGGCGGTGGTAACTAGCGGCAATGAGCAGTTCTTC. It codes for CASSQAVVTSGNEQFF. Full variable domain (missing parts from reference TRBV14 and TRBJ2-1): EAGVTQFPSHSVIEKGQTVTLRCDPISGHDNLYWYRRVMGKEIKFLLHFVKESKQDESGMPNNRFLAERTGGTYSTLKVQPAELEDSGVYFCASSQAVVTSGNEQFFGPGTRLTVL.

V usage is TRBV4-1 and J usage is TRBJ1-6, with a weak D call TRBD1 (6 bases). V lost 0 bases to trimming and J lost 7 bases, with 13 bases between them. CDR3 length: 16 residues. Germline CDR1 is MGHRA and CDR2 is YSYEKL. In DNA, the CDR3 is TGCGCCAGCAGCCAAGATCTCGGCAGGGGCAATTCACCCCTCCACTTT. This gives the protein CASSQDLGRGNSPLHF.